Each of the 27 T cell receptor beta chains below was sequenced from the same sample in a study of OX40 agonist ivuxolimab in advanced cancers. Produced via immunoSEQ multiplex PCR; TCRdb's table is partial and in-frame only. The table shows tens of thousands of clones, with about 88% occurring only once. The specimen comprised CD4+ or CD8+ T cells sorted from blood, sampled in a trial of the OX40 agonist ivuxolimab. The origin of the receptors is an adult with an advanced solid tumor such as melanoma, head and neck, liver or kidney cancer.

V usage is TRBV6-5 and J usage is TRBJ2-7; TRBD2 matches at 9 bases. Germline CDR1 is MNHEY and CDR2 is SVGAGI. The V and J ends lost 7 bases and 5 bases, in that order; junction bases with no gene match: 9. This CDR3 is 14 amino acids long. The CDR3 nucleotides read TGTGCCAGCATCTCTGGGATAGCGGGAGACGAGCAGTACTTC. Amino acids: CASISGIAGDEQYF.

This clone was seen just once. This chain joins TRBV28 and TRBJ2-2; weak D call: TRBD1 (5 bases). Per the germline V gene, CDR1 is MDHEN and CDR2 is SYDVKM. The CDR3 is 12 residues long. Trimming stripped 5 bases from V and 6 bases from J, with 7 bases between. CDR3 DNA sequence: TGTGCCAGCAGTAGGGGCCCCGGGGAGCTGTTTTTT. It specifies CASSRGPGELFF.

The CDR3 spells CASLVGTASYEQYF. The CDR3 DNA follows: TGTGCCAGCCTCGTTGGGACAGCCTCCTACGAGCAGTACTTC. This chain connects TRBV6-1 to TRBJ2-7, with 7 bases fitting TRBD1. Germline CDR1 reads MNHNS; CDR2 reads SASEGT. V shed 8 bases and J 0 bases; nucleotides not matched to a gene: 7. The CDR3 loop spans 14 amino acids.

In DNA, the CDR3 is TGTGCCAGCAGTGCCAGGACTTCCACTGAAGCTTTCTTT. This gives the protein CASSARTSTEAFF. The chain has TRBV25-1 and TRBJ1-1; D gene unclear. Trimming took off 4 bases at V and 4 bases at J, with 10 bases between the two ends. Germline CDR1 reads MGHDK; CDR2 reads SYGVNS. The CDR3 is 13 residues long. The full variable domain, its missing parts supplied by reference TRBV25-1 and TRBJ1-1, is EADIYQTPRYLVIGTGKKITLECSQTMGHDKMYWYQQDPGMELHLIHYSYGVNSTEKGDLSSESTVSRIRTEHFPLTLESARPSHTSQYLCASSARTSTEAFFGQGTRLTVV.

This clone was seen only once. The rearrangement uses TRBV11-2 and TRBJ2-1; D uncertain. The CDR3 extends over 13 amino acids. Germline V gene data show CDR1 as SGHAT and CDR2 as FQNNGV. The ends were cut back, 4 bases at V and 2 bases at J, with 6 bases in the middle. DNA for the CDR3: TGTGCCAGCAGCTCCACTCCCTACAATGAGCAGTTCTTC. This sequence encodes CASSSTPYNEQFF.

The rearrangement joins TRBV5-1 to TRBJ2-5, with D tentatively TRBD1 (5 bases). CDR1 SGHRS and CDR2 YFSETQ come from the germline V gene. This CDR3 has 15 residues. The germline V and J ends were trimmed by 0 bases and 1 base, with 10 bases remaining between them. The CDR3 sequence is CASSLAGAPQETQYF. Here the CDR3 DNA reads TGCGCCAGCAGCTTGGCTGGGGCCCCCCAAGAGACCCAGTACTTC.

The CDR3 sequence: CASSFGQGIGDQPQHF. CDR3 nucleotides: TGTGCCAGCTCATTCGGACAGGGGATTGGGGATCAGCCCCAGCATTTT. The V gene is TRBV18, the J gene TRBJ1-5, with 9 bases aligning to TRBD1. The CDR3 runs 16 residues. CDR1 and CDR2 (germline): KGHSH, LQKENI. The J segment lost 5 bases and the V segment lost 5 bases, leaving 10 bases of the junction unmatched.

The chain has TRBV7-2 and TRBJ2-1; the match to TRBD2 covers 11 bases. V lost 4 bases, J lost 4 bases, and 3 bases stayed unmatched. In germline, CDR1 is SGHTA, CDR2 FQGNSA. The CDR3 is 15 amino acids. The CDR3 nucleotides read TGTGCCAGCAGCTATAGGACTAGCGGGTACAATGAGCAGTTCTTC. Protein product: CASSYRTSGYNEQFF.

This chain joins TRBV5-1 and TRBJ2-7, with D tentatively TRBD2 (6 bases). Germline CDR1 and CDR2: SGHRS and YFSETQ. The CDR3 is 16 residues long. V shed 5 bases and J shed 4 bases, with 22 bases lying between them. The CDR3 region has the DNA TGCGCCAGCAGTTCCCTCGGAGGGGCGGGAACTTACGAGCAGTACTTC. Amino acids: CASSSLGGAGTYEQYF.

The chain employs TRBV11-2 and TRBJ2-1; 10 bases match TRBD2. The CDR3 runs 17 residues. The J segment lost 1 base and the V segment lost 5 bases, leaving 8 bases of the junction unmatched. Germline CDR1 SGHAT, CDR2 FQNNGV. CDR3: CASSPRVTSGSYNEQFF. The CDR3 DNA reads as TGTGCCAGCAGCCCCCGGGTGACTAGCGGGTCCTACAATGAGCAGTTCTTC.

The V call is TRBV25-1, the J call TRBJ2-3; TRBD1 aligns across 7 bases. V lost 4 bases and J lost 0; bases outside the gene matches: 7. From germline, CDR1 is MGHDK and CDR2 SYGVNS. This CDR3 has 16 residues. This CDR3 is CASSAYRQGSTDTQYF. The CDR3 nucleotides are TGTGCCAGCAGTGCATACAGACAGGGAAGCACAGATACGCAGTATTTT. The full variable domain, in which reference TRBV25-1 and TRBJ2-3 provide the parts outside the CDR3, is EADIYQTPRYLVIGTGKKITLECSQTMGHDKMYWYQQDPGMELHLIHYSYGVNSTEKGDLSSESTVSRIRTEHFPLTLESARPSHTSQYLCASSAYRQGSTDTQYFGPGTRLTVL.

This clone was seen a single time. The CDR3 sequence is CASSRNSGQETQYF. The CDR3 DNA sequence: TGTGCCAGCAGCCGTAACAGCGGCCAAGAGACCCAGTACTTC. The J gene is TRBJ2-5, the V gene TRBV4-2; D might be TRBD2 (5 bases). The V gene lost 4 bases and the J gene lost 1 base, with 10 bases spanning the gap. This CDR3 contains 14 residues. Germline V gene lookup returns CDR1 LGHNA and CDR2 YNFKEQ.

J is TRBJ1-1 and V is TRBV9; possible D gene TRBD1, 5 bases. CDR1 is SGDLS and CDR2 is YYNGEE in the germline V gene. CDR3 length: 14 amino acids. Trimming took off 1 base at V and 3 bases at J, with 10 bases between the two ends. The CDR3: CASSVSGRDTEAFF. The CDR3 coding sequence is TGTGCCAGCAGCGTAAGTGGCAGGGACACTGAAGCTTTCTTT. Complete variable domain (other parts from reference TRBV9 and TRBJ1-1): DSGVTQTPKHLITATGQRVTLRCSPRSGDLSVYWYQQSLDQGLQFLIQYYNGEERAKGNILERFSAQQFPDLHSELNLSSLELGDSALYFCASSVSGRDTEAFFGQGTRLTVV.

This clone has just a few counts. The chain uses TRBV27 and TRBJ1-5, with D hard to call. The germline V and J ends were trimmed by 4 bases and 4 bases, with 8 bases remaining between them. The CDR3 totals 13 residues. CDR1 is MNHEY, CDR2 SMNVEV, per germline (reference sequence). The chain's CDR3 is CASSWERNQPQHF. The DNA of the CDR3 is TGTGCCAGCAGTTGGGAGCGGAATCAGCCCCAGCATTTT.

The V gene is TRBV4-2, the J gene TRBJ2-1; 10 bases are a match to TRBD1. V shed 1 base, J shed 8 bases, and the junction held 8 bases outside the gene matches. Germline CDR1 and CDR2: LGHNA and YNFKEQ. The CDR3 loop spans 16 amino acids. The CDR3 bases are TGTGCCAGCAGCCAAGGGGGGACAGGGGCCTCCGATGAGCAGTTCTTC. As protein: CASSQGGTGASDEQFF.

The rearrangement joins TRBV10-3 to TRBJ1-2, with 9 bases identical to TRBD1. Trimming removed 4 bases from V and 3 bases from J; junction bases left unmatched: 6. This CDR3 spans 15 amino acids. Germline V lookup: CDR1 ENHRY, CDR2 SYGVKD. CDR3 DNA sequence: TGTGCCATCAGTGCCCCGACAGGGGGGGACTATGGCTACACCTTC. The encoded protein is CAISAPTGGDYGYTF.

In this sample, this clone turned up many times. The chain links TRBV19 to TRBJ1-5; 8 nucleotides align to TRBD1. Germline V gene lookup returns CDR1 LNHDA and CDR2 SQIVND (reference sequence). V shed 8 bases and J 6 bases; nucleotides not matched to a gene: 9. The CDR3 consists of 14 residues. CDR3 sequence reads: CASERTGRGQPQHF. CDR3 DNA: TGTGCCAGTGAAAGGACAGGGCGTGGTCAGCCCCAGCATTTT.

The gene calls are TRBV11-2 and TRBJ1-5, with D uncertain. Germline loops: CDR1 SGHAT, CDR2 FQNNGV. Trimming removed 2 bases from V and 6 bases from J, with 14 bases in between. This CDR3 is 15 amino acids long. The CDR3 is CASSLSGYSGQPQHF. CDR3 nucleotide sequence: TGTGCCAGCAGCTTATCGGGGTATTCGGGTCAGCCCCAGCATTTT.

The chain links TRBV5-1 to TRBJ2-7; 9 nucleotides agree with TRBD1. There are 15 residues in the CDR3. CDR1 is SGHRS and CDR2 is YFSETQ in the germline V gene. Losses at the gene ends were 4 bases for V and 0 bases for J; bases not matched to a gene: 5. This CDR3 reads CASSLGQGFSYEQYF. CDR3 sequence (DNA): TGCGCCAGCAGCCTGGGACAGGGATTCTCCTACGAGCAGTACTTC.

This clone was seen only once. V usage is TRBV29-1 and J usage is TRBJ2-1; D possibly corresponds to TRBD2 (6 bases). This CDR3 has 12 amino acids. Trimming left V 5 bases short and J 6 bases short, with 11 bases between. Germline V gene sequence: CDR1 SQVTM, CDR2 ANQGSEA. CDR3 in DNA: TGCAGCGTTAGCACCGGGGGCAATGAGCAGTTCTTC. It translates to CSVSTGGNEQFF.

The V and J genes are TRBV9 and TRBJ2-4, with D perhaps matching TRBD1 (5 bases). Germline CDR1 reads SGDLS; CDR2 reads YYNGEE. This CDR3 contains 17 residues. V dropped 1 base and J dropped 0 bases, with 14 bases sitting between them. The CDR3 bases are TGTGCCAGCAGCGTAACGACAGATACTCTAGCCAAAAACATTCAGTACTTC. As protein: CASSVTTDTLAKNIQYF.

The sample holds a few counts of this clone. The rearrangement links TRBV6-5 to TRBJ2-3; perhaps TRBD1 as D (6 bases). Trimming took 0 bases from V and 3 from J, leaving 7 bases between them. Germline V gene lookup returns CDR1 MNHEY and CDR2 SVGAGI. The CDR3 spans 14 residues. The CDR3 nucleotides are TGTGCCAGCAGTTACTCTAGGGGGACAGATACGCAGTATTTT. Translation gives CASSYSRGTDTQYF.

This CDR3 is CASSLGWAYGTEAFF. CDR3 nucleotides: TGTGCCAGCAGCTTAGGGTGGGCTTATGGCACTGAAGCTTTCTTT. V is TRBV7-8 and J is TRBJ1-1; unclear D gene. This CDR3 comprises 15 residues. The V gene's germline CDR1 is SGHVS and CDR2 FQNEAQ. Trimming stripped 1 base from V and 4 bases from J, with 13 bases between.

The chain recombines TRBV7-9 with TRBJ2-5; D is unclear. Trimming removed 1 base from V and 6 bases from J, with 3 bases in between. CDR1 is SEHNR, CDR2 FQNEAQ, per germline (reference sequence). The CDR3 runs 11 residues. CDR3 sequence (DNA): TGTGCCAGCAGCTTAGAACAGACCCAGTACTTC. It codes for CASSLEQTQYF. Full variable domain (rest looked up from reference TRBV7-9 and TRBJ2-5): DTGVSQNPRHKITKRGQNVTFRCDPISEHNRLYWYRQTLGQGPEFLTYFQNEAQLEKSRLLSDRFSAERPKGSFSTLEIQRTEQGDSAMYLCASSLEQTQYFGPGTRLLVL.

The V call is TRBV5-8, the J call TRBJ2-7; D might be TRBD1 or TRBD2, each matching 7 bases. Germline assignment: CDR1 SGHTS and CDR2 YDEGEE. This CDR3 is built from 14 residues. V gave up 6 bases and J gave up 4 bases, with 17 bases separating them. The CDR3 DNA reads as TGTGCCAGCACTCGACAGGGAGGGTCTTACGAGCAGTACTTC. Its translation is CASTRQGGSYEQYF. Using reference TRBV5-8 and TRBJ2-7 for the parts outside the CDR3, the full variable domain is EAGVTQSPTHLIKTRGQQATLRCSPISGHTSVYWYQQALGLGLQFLLWYDEGEERNRGNFPPRFSGRQFPNYSSELNVNALELEDSALYLCASTRQGGSYEQYFGPGTRLTVT.

The chain is built from TRBV21-1 and TRBJ2-1; the table's D call of TRBD2 was not tested on the DNA. TRBV21-1 constitutes a pseudogene. This CDR3 comprises 21 residues. The CDR3 region has the DNA TGTGCCAGCAGCAAAGGCCGGACACTCCGAGAACGGGAGGGCCTTCGGTTTGGGCAGTTCTTC. It yields the protein CASSKGRTLREREGLRFGQFF.

J is TRBJ1-1 and V is TRBV18; D is possibly TRBD1 (6 bases). The germline CDR1 and CDR2 sequences are KGHSH and LQKENI. Trimming took off 4 bases at V and 0 bases at J, with 15 bases between the two ends. This CDR3 has 16 amino acids. This CDR3 is CASSLTGVNLNTEAFF. The CDR3 DNA reads TGTGCCAGCTCACTGACAGGAGTTAATTTGAACACTGAAGCTTTCTTT.